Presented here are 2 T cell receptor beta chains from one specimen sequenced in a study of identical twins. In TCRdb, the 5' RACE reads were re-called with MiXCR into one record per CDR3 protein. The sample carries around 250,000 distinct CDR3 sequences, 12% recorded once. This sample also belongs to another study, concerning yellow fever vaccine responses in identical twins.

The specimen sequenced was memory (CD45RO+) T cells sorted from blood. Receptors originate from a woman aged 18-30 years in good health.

CDR3 residues: CASSFGRKNTGELFF. Here the CDR3 DNA reads TGTGCCAGCAGTTTTGGGAGGAAGAACACCGGGGAGCTGTTTTTT. The chain recombines TRBV2 with TRBJ2-2; a weak D match, TRBD2 (6 bases). V was shortened by 5 bases and J by 1 base, with 11 bases between the two germline ends. Germline CDR1 reads SNHLY; CDR2 reads FYNNEI. The CDR3 has 15 amino acids. Combining the CDR3 with reference TRBV2 and TRBJ2-2 gives the whole variable domain EPEVTQTPSHQVTQMGQEVILRCVPISNHLYFYWYRQILGQKVEFLVSFYNNEISEKSEIFDDQFSVERPDGSNFTLKIRSTKLEDSAMYFCASSFGRKNTGELFFGEGSRLTVL.

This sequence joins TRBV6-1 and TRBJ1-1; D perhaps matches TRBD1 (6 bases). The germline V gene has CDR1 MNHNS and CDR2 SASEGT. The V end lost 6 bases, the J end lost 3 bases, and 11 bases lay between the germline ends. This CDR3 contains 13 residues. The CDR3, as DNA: TGTGCCAGCAGAGACCCAGGGGACACTGAAGCTTTCTTT. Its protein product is CASRDPGDTEAFF.